The 5 T cell receptor beta chains presented below share a single source sample, sequenced in a study of blood T cell repertoires in COVID-19 (TCRdb year 2020). To prepare the library, the immunoSEQ multiplex PCR assay was applied. TCRdb carries this immuneACCESS record with in-frame sequences only. Its versions omit some clonotypes, under half of them owing to an unresolved V gene in the studies checked, with the rest unexplained. In all, the sample holds about 170,000 clones, and approximately 91% of those were seen once. The ten largest clones capture roughly 0.77% of the sample. The sequenced sample consisted of PBMCs or T cells enriched from blood (not recorded which). Every receptor here comes from a woman in her late teens or twenties who had recovered from COVID-19.

This clone was counted a few times. The CDR3 DNA reads as TGTGCCAGTCTGGCCAAGGGGGAGACCCAGTACTTC. Encoded protein: CASLAKGETQYF. The genes are TRBV19 and TRBJ2-5; D perhaps matches TRBD1 (5 bases). This CDR3 is built from 12 residues. Germline CDR1 reads LNHDA; CDR2 reads SQIVND (reference sequence). V lost 8 bases and J lost 5, with 12 bases in between.

The chain has TRBV3-1 (or the pseudogene TRBV3-2) and TRBJ2-7; weak D call: TRBD2 (5 bases). Germline values: CDR1 LGHDT, CDR2 YNNKEL (reference sequence). V gave up 7 bases and J gave up 1 base, with 14 bases separating them. CDR3 length: 14 amino acids. Here the CDR3 reads CASTRGGNSYEQYF. In nucleotides, the CDR3 is TGTGCCAGCACCCGAGGAGGAAATTCCTACGAGCAGTACTTC.

The CDR3 DNA reads TGTGCCAGCAGCGGACTAGCGGGAGGAGGGCAAGAGACCCAGTACTTC. Protein sequence: CASSGLAGGGQETQYF. This chain joins TRBV28 and TRBJ2-5; 14 nucleotides align to TRBD2. The germline CDR1 and CDR2 sequences are MDHEN and SYDVKM. The V gene end was trimmed by 6 bases and the J gene end by 2 bases; junction bases not matched to a gene: 5. There are 16 residues in the CDR3.

The J gene is TRBJ2-7, the V gene TRBV30, with 12 bases lining up with TRBD2. Germline CDR1 is GTSNPN and CDR2 is SVGIG (reference sequence). Unmatched junction bases numbered 5, after V lost 1 base and J lost 7 bases. This CDR3 is built from 14 residues. CDR3 protein: CAWSGLAGVNEQYF. CDR3 DNA: TGTGCCTGGAGTGGACTAGCGGGAGTAAATGAGCAGTACTTC.

This sequence joins TRBV7-3 and TRBJ1-2; TRBD1 matches at 7 bases. Looked up from germline, CDR1 is SGHTA and CDR2 is FQGTGA. The CDR3 runs to 15 residues. V was pared by 4 bases and J by 2 bases, with 7 bases of the junction left unmatched. Written as DNA, the CDR3 is TGTGCCAGCAGCTCATACAGGGGAGCAAACTATGGCTACACCTTC. As protein: CASSSYRGANYGYTF.